This T cell receptor (beta chain) was captured in a study of T cell changes during pregnancy in multiple sclerosis. Method: immunoSEQ multiplex PCR; TCRdb's copy keeps in-frame clones and lacks some. The sample includes around 37,000 clones, 88% of them seen just once. Specimen: CD8+ T cells from peripheral blood mononuclear cells, collected in the third trimester of pregnancy. The sequence was collected from a female donor with multiple sclerosis, enrolled in a pregnancy study.

The CDR3 bases are TGTGCCAGCAGCCCGGGACAGCTAGGCTACACCTTC. Protein: CASSPGQLGYTF. The chain joins TRBV7-9 to TRBJ1-2; 7 bases align to TRBD1. V shed 5 bases, J shed 8 bases, and the junction held 5 bases outside the gene matches. The CDR3 covers 12 residues. The germline gives CDR1 SEHNR, CDR2 FQNEAQ (reference sequence).